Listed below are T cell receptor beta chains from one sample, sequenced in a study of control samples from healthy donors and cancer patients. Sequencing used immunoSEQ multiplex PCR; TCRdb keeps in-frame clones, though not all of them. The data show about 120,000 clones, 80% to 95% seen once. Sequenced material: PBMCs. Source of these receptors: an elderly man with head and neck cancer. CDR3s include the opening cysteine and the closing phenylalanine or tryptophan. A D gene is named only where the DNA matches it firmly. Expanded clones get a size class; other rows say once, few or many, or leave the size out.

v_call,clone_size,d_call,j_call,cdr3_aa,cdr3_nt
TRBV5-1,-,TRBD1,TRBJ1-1,CASSFNGQGGEAFF,TGCGCCAGCAGCTTCAACGGACAGGGGGGTGAAGCTTTCTTT
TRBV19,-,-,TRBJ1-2,CASSNRATYGYTF,TGTGCCAGTAGTAACAGGGCTACCTATGGCTACACCTTC
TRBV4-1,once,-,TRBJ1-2,CASSPQVYYGYTF,TGCGCCAGCAGCCCACAGGTCTACTATGGCTACACCTTC
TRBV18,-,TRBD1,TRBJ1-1,CASSPGTGTNTEAFF,TGTGCCAGCTCGCCCGGGACAGGGACGAACACTGAAGCTTTCTTT
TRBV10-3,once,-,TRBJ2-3,CAITGGGMTDTQYF,TGTGCCATCACCGGAGGGGGCATGACAGATACGCAGTATTTT
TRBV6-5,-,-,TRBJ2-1,CASSYSSRRSYNEQFF,TGTGCCAGCAGTTACTCGTCCAGGCGCTCCTACAATGAGCAGTTCTTC
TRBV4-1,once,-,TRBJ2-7,CASTQSQGWPASYEQYF,TGCGCCAGCACCCAGTCTCAGGGGTGGCCGGCCTCCTACGAGCAGTACTTC
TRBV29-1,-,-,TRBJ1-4,CSVEEGGTTNEKLFF,TGCAGCGTTGAAGAAGGTGGAACAACTAATGAAAAACTGTTTTTT
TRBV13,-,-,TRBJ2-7,CASSIAQFYEQYF,TGTGCCAGCAGCATCGCACAGTTCTACGAGCAGTACTTC
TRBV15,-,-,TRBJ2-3,CATSRGGGSTDTQYF,TGTGCCACCAGCAGAGGAGGAGGCAGCACAGATACGCAGTATTTT
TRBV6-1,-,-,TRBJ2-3,CASSEVFTSTDTQYF,TGTGCCAGCAGTGAGGTATTCACTAGCACAGATACGCAGTATTTT
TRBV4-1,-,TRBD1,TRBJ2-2,CASSQQTGGFGTGELFF,TGCGCCAGCAGCCAGCAGACAGGGGGCTTTGGCACCGGGGAGCTGTTTTTT
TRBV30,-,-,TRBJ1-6,CAWKGRFVSPLHF,TGTGCCTGGAAAGGTCGATTTGTGTCTCCCCTCCACTTT
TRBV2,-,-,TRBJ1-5,CASSLEYQPQHF,TGTGCCAGCAGTTTGGAGTATCAGCCCCAGCATTTT
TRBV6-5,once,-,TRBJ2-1,CASSYQGGRLREFF,TGTGCCAGCAGTTACCAGGGGGGGCGGCTCCGGGAGTTCTTC